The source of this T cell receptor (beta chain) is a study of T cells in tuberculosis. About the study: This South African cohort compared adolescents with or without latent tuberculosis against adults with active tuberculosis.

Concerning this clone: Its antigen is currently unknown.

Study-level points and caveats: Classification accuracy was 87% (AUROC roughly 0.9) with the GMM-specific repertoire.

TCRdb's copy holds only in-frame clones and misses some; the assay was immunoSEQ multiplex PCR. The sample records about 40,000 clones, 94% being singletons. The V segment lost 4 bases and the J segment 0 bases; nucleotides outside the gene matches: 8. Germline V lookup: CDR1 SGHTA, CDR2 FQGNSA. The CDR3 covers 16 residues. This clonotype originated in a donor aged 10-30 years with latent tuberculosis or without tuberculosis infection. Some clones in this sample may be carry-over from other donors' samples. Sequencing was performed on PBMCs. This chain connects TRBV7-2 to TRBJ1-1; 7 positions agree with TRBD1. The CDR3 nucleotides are TGTGCCAGCAGCTGGTTCCCGGGACAGTTGAACACTGAAGCTTTCTTT. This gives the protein CASSWFPGQLNTEAFF.